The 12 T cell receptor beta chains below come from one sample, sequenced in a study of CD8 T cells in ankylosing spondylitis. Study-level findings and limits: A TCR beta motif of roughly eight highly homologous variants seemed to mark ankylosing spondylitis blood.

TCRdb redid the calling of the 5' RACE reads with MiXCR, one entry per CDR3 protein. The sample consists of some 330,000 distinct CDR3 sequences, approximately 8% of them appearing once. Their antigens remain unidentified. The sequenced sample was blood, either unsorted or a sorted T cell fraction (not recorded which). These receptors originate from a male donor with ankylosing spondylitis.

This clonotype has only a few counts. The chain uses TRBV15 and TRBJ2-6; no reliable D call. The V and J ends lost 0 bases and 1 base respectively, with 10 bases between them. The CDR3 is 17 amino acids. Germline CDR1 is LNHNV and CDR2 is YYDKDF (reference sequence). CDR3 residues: CATSRDLAESGANVLTF. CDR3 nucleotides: TGTGCCACCAGCAGAGACCTGGCCGAGTCTGGGGCCAACGTCCTGACTTTC.

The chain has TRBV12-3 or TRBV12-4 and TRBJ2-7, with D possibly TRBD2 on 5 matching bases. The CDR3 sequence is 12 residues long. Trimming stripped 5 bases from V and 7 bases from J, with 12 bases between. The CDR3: CASSPDWQEQYF. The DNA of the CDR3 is TGTGCCAGCAGTCCGGACTGGCAGGAGCAGTACTTC.

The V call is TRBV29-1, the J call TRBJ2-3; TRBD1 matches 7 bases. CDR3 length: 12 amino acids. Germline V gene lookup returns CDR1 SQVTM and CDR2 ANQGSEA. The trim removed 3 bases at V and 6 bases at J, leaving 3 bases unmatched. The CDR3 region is CSVDYRGDTQYF. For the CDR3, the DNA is TGCAGCGTTGATTACAGGGGTGATACGCAGTATTTT.

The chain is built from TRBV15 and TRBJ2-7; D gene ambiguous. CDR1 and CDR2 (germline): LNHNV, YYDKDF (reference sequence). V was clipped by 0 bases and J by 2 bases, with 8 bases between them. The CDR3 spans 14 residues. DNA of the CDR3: TGTGCCACCAGCAGAGATAGGCAGGCCTACGAGCAGTACTTC. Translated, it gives CATSRDRQAYEQYF.

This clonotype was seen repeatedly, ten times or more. CDR3 nucleotide sequence: TGTGCCAGCAGCCAATCGGCAAGGGAGCAGTTCTTC. This gives the protein CASSQSAREQFF. The chain employs TRBV16 and TRBJ2-1; no clear D gene. Germline assignment: CDR1 KGHSY and CDR2 FQNENV. The CDR3 is made up of 12 amino acids. Trimming pared 0 bases from V and 10 bases from J, leaving 7 bases between.

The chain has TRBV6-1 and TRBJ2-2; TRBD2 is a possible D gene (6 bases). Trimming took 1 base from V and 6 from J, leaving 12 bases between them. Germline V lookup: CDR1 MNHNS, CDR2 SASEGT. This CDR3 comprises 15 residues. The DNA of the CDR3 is TGTGCCAGCAGTGAAGTTGGGGGGTTTGCCGGGGAGCTGTTTTTT. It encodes CASSEVGGFAGELFF.

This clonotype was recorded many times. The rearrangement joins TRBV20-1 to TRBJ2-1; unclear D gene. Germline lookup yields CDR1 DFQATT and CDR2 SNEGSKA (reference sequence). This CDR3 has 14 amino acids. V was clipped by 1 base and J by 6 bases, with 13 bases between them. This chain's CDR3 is CSARAPLGLNEQFF. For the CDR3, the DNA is TGCAGTGCTAGAGCGCCCCTCGGGCTCAATGAGCAGTTCTTC.

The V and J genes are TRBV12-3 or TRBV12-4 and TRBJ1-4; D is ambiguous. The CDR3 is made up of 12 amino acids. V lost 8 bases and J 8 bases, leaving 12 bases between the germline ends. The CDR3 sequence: CASSPVGEKLFF. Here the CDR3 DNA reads TGTGCCAGCTCTCCGGTAGGAGAAAAACTGTTTTTT.

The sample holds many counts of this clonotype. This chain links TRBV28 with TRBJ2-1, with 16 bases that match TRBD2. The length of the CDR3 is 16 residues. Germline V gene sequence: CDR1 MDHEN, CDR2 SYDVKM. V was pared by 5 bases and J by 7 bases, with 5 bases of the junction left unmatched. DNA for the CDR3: TGTGCCAGCAGTGGGGGACTAGCGGGAGGGAAGAATGAGCAGTTCTTC. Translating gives CASSGGLAGGKNEQFF.

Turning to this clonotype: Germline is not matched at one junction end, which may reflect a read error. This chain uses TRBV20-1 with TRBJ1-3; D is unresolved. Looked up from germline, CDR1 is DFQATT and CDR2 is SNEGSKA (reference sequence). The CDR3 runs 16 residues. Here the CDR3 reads CCARDQLSGSGNTIYF. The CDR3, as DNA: TGCTGTGCTAGAGATCAGCTCTCGGGTTCTGGAAACACCATATATTTT.

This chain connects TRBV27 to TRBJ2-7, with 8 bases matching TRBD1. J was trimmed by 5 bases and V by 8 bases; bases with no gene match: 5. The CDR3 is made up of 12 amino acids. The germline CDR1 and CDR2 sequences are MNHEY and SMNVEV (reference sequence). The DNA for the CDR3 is TGTGCCAGCCGACAGGGGTTCGACGAGCAGTACTTC. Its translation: CASRQGFDEQYF.

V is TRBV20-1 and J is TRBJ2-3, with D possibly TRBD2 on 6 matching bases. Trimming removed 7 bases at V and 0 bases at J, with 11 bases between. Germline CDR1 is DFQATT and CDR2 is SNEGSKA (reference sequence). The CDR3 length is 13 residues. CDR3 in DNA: TGCAGTGGTTTGGGGGGAAGCACAGATACGCAGTATTTT. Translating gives CSGLGGSTDTQYF.